Below are 17 T cell receptor beta chains sequenced from a single sample in a study of cytomegalovirus exposure and HLA in healthy donors. Primers included in the PCR were 60 Vbeta and 13 Jbeta primers. The data were produced by immunoSEQ multiplex PCR, yet TCRdb's version contains in-frame clones alone and is incomplete. The repertoire includes about 91,000 clones, 86% of them detected once, and approximately 10% sits in the top ten. The sequenced sample consisted of PBMCs. The receptors shown here come from a man younger than 45 in good health and CMV-seropositive.

This clone was counted between two and nine times. The V and J genes are TRBV6-1 and TRBJ2-1, with TRBD2 matching 7 bases. The CDR3 sequence is 15 residues long. Per germline, CDR1 MNHNS and CDR2 SASEGT. V lost 7 bases and J lost 7; bases outside the gene matches: 13. CDR3 protein: CASKETAGALNEQFF. CDR3 DNA sequence: TGTGCCAGCAAAGAGACGGCGGGAGCGCTTAATGAGCAGTTCTTC.

The chain has TRBV30 and TRBJ2-1; possible D gene TRBD2, 5 bases. Germline V gene lookup returns CDR1 GTSNPN and CDR2 SVGIG (reference sequence). V dropped 4 bases and J dropped 5 bases, with 12 bases sitting between them. The CDR3 loop spans 13 amino acids. CDR3 in amino acids: CAWTLGLNNEQFF. The CDR3 DNA reads as TGTGCCTGGACACTCGGACTGAACAATGAGCAGTTCTTC.

This clone was counted a single time. The DNA of the CDR3 is TGTGCCAGCAGTTTTTCGTACTACAATGAGCAGTTCTTC. Protein sequence: CASSFSYYNEQFF. This chain joins TRBV28 and TRBJ2-1; D remains unclear. Trimming cost V 3 bases and J 3 bases, with 6 bases left between them. The V gene's germline CDR1 is MDHEN and CDR2 SYDVKM. The CDR3 loop spans 13 amino acids.

There are a few counts of this clone. The chain couples TRBV7-9 to TRBJ2-5, with TRBD2 identical over 13 bases. This CDR3 spans 16 amino acids. The ends lost 3 bases at V and 5 bases at J; junction bases unmatched: 6. Germline V lookup: CDR1 SEHNR, CDR2 FQNEAQ (reference sequence). CDR3 DNA sequence: TGTGCCAGCAGCTTCGGACTAGCGGGAGCGTCGGAGACCCAGTACTTC. The encoded protein is CASSFGLAGASETQYF.

The rearrangement joins TRBV14 to TRBJ2-1; 9 bases line up with TRBD1. This CDR3 is built from 15 residues. Germline CDR1 is SGHDN and CDR2 is FVKESK. The ends lost 6 bases at V and 2 bases at J; junction bases unmatched: 5. The CDR3 loop is CASSHRTGAYNEQFF. DNA for the CDR3: TGTGCCAGCAGTCATCGGACAGGGGCCTACAATGAGCAGTTCTTC.

This clone was detected only a few times. This chain uses TRBV6-7 with TRBJ2-6; possible D gene TRBD2, 7 bases. TRBV6-7 is assigned to the ORF class and has an uncertain function. V was cut by 3 bases and J by 0 bases, with 12 bases left in between. The CDR3 is 17 amino acids. CDR3 DNA: TGTGCCAGCAGTTATTCGGGGGGCCTCTCTGGGGCCAACGTCCTGACTTTC. Translation gives CASSYSGGLSGANVLTF.

This clone was seen a handful of times. The chain joins TRBV5-6 to TRBJ1-1; D remains ambiguous. V lost 3 bases to trimming and J lost 0 bases, with 9 bases between them. Germline V lookup: CDR1 SGHDT, CDR2 YYEEEE. This CDR3 is 14 amino acids long. CDR3 sequence: CASSWEGLNTEAFF. The CDR3 region has the DNA TGTGCCAGCAGCTGGGAGGGCCTGAACACTGAAGCTTTCTTT.

In this sample, this clone turned up a few times. The chain uses TRBV29-1 and TRBJ2-7; D gene unclear. Germline V CDR1 and CDR2: SQVTM, ANQGSEA. The CDR3 consists of 13 residues. V shed 4 bases and J shed 0 bases, with 10 bases lying between them. The CDR3 spells CSVGFPGSYEQYF. The CDR3 DNA reads TGCAGCGTTGGGTTCCCAGGCTCCTACGAGCAGTACTTC.

DNA of the CDR3: TGTGCCAGCAGTGCCGGTTACGAGCAGTACTTC. This sequence encodes CASSAGYEQYF. The V and J genes are TRBV27 and TRBJ2-5; the D is unclear. The J call may not be correct, given that the DNA end is closer to TRBJ2-7. The CDR3 contains 11 residues. Germline CDR1 and CDR2: MNHEY and SMNVEV (reference sequence).

CDR3 region: CASRRLARPDTQYF. In DNA, the CDR3 is TGTGCCAGCAGGCGACTAGCGAGACCAGATACGCAGTATTTT. The chain carries TRBV7-9 and TRBJ2-3; TRBD2 matches at 8 bases. From germline, CDR1 is SEHNR and CDR2 FQNEAQ (reference sequence). The CDR3 totals 14 residues. J lost 4 bases, V lost 6 bases, and 6 bases had no gene match.

The CDR3 region has the DNA TGTGCCAGCAGTTTGACAAGATTCTATGGCTACACCTTC. Its protein is CASSLTRFYGYTF. This chain links TRBV28 with TRBJ1-2; D call uncertain. Germline-derived CDR1 and CDR2 are MDHEN and SYDVKM. The CDR3 is 13 residues long. V was clipped by 3 bases and J by 4 bases, with 9 bases between them.

The genes are TRBV6-6 and TRBJ1-1; D is perhaps TRBD1 (5 bases). The CDR3 has 15 residues. Germline loops: CDR1 MNHNY, CDR2 SVGAGI (reference sequence). Trimming pared 7 bases from V and 4 bases from J, leaving 19 bases between. For the CDR3, the DNA is TGTGCCAGCACTGGGGCCCCCAGCCAGGTCACTGAAGCTTTCTTT. Translating it yields CASTGAPSQVTEAFF.

J is TRBJ2-7 and V is TRBV4-1, with 9 positions matching TRBD1. The CDR3 has 15 amino acids. CDR1 is MGHRA, CDR2 YSYEKL, per germline. J lost 4 bases, V lost 4 bases, and 8 bases had no gene match. For the CDR3, the DNA is TGCGCCAGCAGCCCCGGACAGGGGCCAGTTTACGAGCAGTACTTC. This codes for CASSPGQGPVYEQYF.

The gene calls are TRBV6-5 and TRBJ2-2; tentative D call: TRBD2 (5 bases). The germline V gene encodes CDR1 MNHEY and CDR2 SVGAGI. Trimming removed 0 bases from V and 7 bases from J, with 9 bases in between. This CDR3 is 14 amino acids long. The CDR3 sequence: CASSYSPGVGELFF. The CDR3 DNA reads as TGTGCCAGCAGTTACTCACCCGGGGTCGGGGAGCTGTTTTTT.

The chain couples TRBV6-5 to TRBJ1-2, with D perhaps TRBD1 (6 bases). This CDR3 has 14 residues. Germline lookup yields CDR1 MNHEY and CDR2 SVGAGI. V shed 2 bases and J shed 5 bases, with 12 bases lying between them. The chain's CDR3 is CASSYSGQSYGYTF. For the CDR3, the DNA is TGTGCCAGCAGTTACAGTGGACAGTCATATGGCTACACCTTC.

A word on this clone: This specimen includes other DNA sequences encoding the same CDR3. The V gene is TRBV7-9, the J gene TRBJ2-3, with 7 positions matching TRBD1. CDR1 SEHNR and CDR2 FQNEAQ come from the germline V gene (reference sequence). This CDR3 has 14 amino acids. After removal of 6 bases from V and 0 bases from J, the junction contained 3 bases not matched to a gene. This CDR3 is CASRDRESTDTQYF. CDR3 DNA: TGTGCCAGCAGAGACAGGGAGAGCACAGATACGCAGTATTTT.

The chain has TRBV9 and TRBJ2-7; D unresolved. With 3 bases removed from V and 4 bases from J, the gap between germline ends came to 8 bases. The germline gives CDR1 SGDLS, CDR2 YYNGEE. This CDR3 has 12 amino acids. The CDR3 region has the DNA TGTGCCAGCAGCGCTTCCCAGTACGAGCAGTACTTC. The encoded protein is CASSASQYEQYF.